Below, 11 T cell receptor beta chains from the same sample are listed, as sequenced in a study of naive and memory T cell subsets. The study's findings and limits: Especially in CD8 cells, naive repertoires contained a few larger clonotypes, possibly CD45RA-re-expressing memory cells.

Their antigens remain unidentified. Both TRBC1 and TRBC2 were covered by a beta constant-region primer of two equimolar oligonucleotides. Four rounds of PCR amplified the ligated cDNA using nested alpha and beta constant-region primers plus SP2. TCRdb re-analysed the UMI-ligation and nested PCR reads in MiXCR, keeping a single row per CDR3 protein. The sample records over 80,000 distinct CDR3 sequences, around 11% being singletons. Sequences were obtained from naive CD4+ T cells from blood. Receptors were obtained from a human donor in good health.

This clonotype was recorded many times. This sequence joins TRBV4-3 and TRBJ2-7; no firm D call. V lost 1 base to trimming and J lost 1 base, with 11 bases between them. CDR1 and CDR2 (germline): LGHNA, YSLEER. The CDR3 consists of 15 residues. CDR3 residues: CASSQAGGASYEQYF. DNA of the CDR3: TGCGCCAGCAGCCAAGCGGGCGGAGCTTCCTACGAGCAGTACTTC.

The chain carries TRBV18 and TRBJ1-2, with D hard to call. This CDR3 contains 16 residues. V dropped 2 bases and J dropped 0 bases, with 13 bases sitting between them. The germline CDR1 and CDR2 sequences are KGHSH and LQKENI. In nucleotides, the CDR3 is TGTGCCAGCTCACCAGCCCCGGACGGTTCTAACTATGGCTACACCTTC. Amino acid sequence: CASSPAPDGSNYGYTF.

In its sample, this clonotype was seen many times. The rearrangement links TRBV6-2 or TRBV6-3 to TRBJ1-1; no firm D call. The CDR3 has 15 residues. CDR1 is MNHEY and CDR2 is SVGEGT in the germline V gene. The germline V and J ends were trimmed by 0 bases and 0 bases, with 8 bases remaining between them. CDR3 DNA: TGTGCCAGCAGTTACTCGGGGTTGATGAACACTGAAGCTTTCTTT. Its protein product is CASSYSGLMNTEAFF.

Many counts were recorded for this clonotype. This chain connects TRBV11-1 to TRBJ2-7; D unclear. The V and J ends lost 3 bases and 4 bases respectively, with 10 bases between them. This CDR3 has 13 amino acids. Germline CDR1 is SGHAT and CDR2 is FQDESV (reference sequence). The chain's CDR3 is CASSFQKTYEQYF. The DNA of the CDR3 is TGTGCCAGCAGCTTTCAAAAAACGTACGAGCAGTACTTC.

V and J are TRBV6-2 or TRBV6-3 and TRBJ2-7; unclear D gene. CDR1 MNHEY and CDR2 SVGEGT come from the germline V gene. Trimming took 6 bases from V and 4 from J, leaving 13 bases between them. The CDR3 runs 13 residues. The CDR3 sequence: CASSPILVYEQYF. CDR3 nucleotides: TGTGCCAGCAGCCCCATTCTAGTGTACGAGCAGTACTTC.

The V call is TRBV2, the J call TRBJ2-7; a possible D gene is TRBD1 (5 bases). In germline, CDR1 is SNHLY, CDR2 FYNNEI. V was trimmed by 5 bases and J by 5 bases, leaving 10 bases between them. CDR3 length: 12 residues. The CDR3 loop is CASSSGLHEQYF. The CDR3 nucleotides read TGTGCCAGCAGTTCAGGGCTACACGAGCAGTACTTC.

The chain couples TRBV12-3 or TRBV12-4 to TRBJ2-5, with D perhaps TRBD2 (6 bases). V was shortened by 5 bases and J by 5 bases, with 15 bases between the two germline ends. CDR3 length: 14 residues. The CDR3 here is CASSPRRAGETQYF. The DNA of the CDR3 is TGTGCCAGCAGTCCACGTAGGGCGGGGGAGACCCAGTACTTC.

This clonotype appeared many times. The chain is built from TRBV12-3 or TRBV12-4 and TRBJ2-5, with 10 bases fitting TRBD1. Losses at the gene ends were 7 bases for V and 7 bases for J; bases not matched to a gene: 6. This CDR3 region has 13 residues. CDR3 DNA: TGTGCCAGCAAGGACAGGGGGATAGGGACCCAGTACTTC. Translated, it gives CASKDRGIGTQYF.

CDR3: CASSFRSNAGYSNQPQHF. In nucleotides, the CDR3 is TGTGCCAGCAGCTTCAGATCCAACGCGGGTTATAGCAATCAGCCCCAGCATTTT. The rearrangement links TRBV5-6 to TRBJ1-5, with D uncertain. The V gene's germline CDR1 is SGHDT and CDR2 YYEEEE. This CDR3 region has 18 residues. V dropped 2 bases and J dropped 0 bases, with 18 bases sitting between them.

The chain has TRBV12-3 or TRBV12-4 and TRBJ2-7; D may match TRBD1 or TRBD2 (6 bases each). V was pared by 5 bases and J by 2 bases, with 13 bases between. The CDR3 runs to 14 residues. This chain's CDR3 is CASSRGDWPYEQYF. The CDR3 coding sequence is TGTGCCAGCAGTAGGGGGGATTGGCCCTACGAGCAGTACTTC.

This clonotype was counted only a few times. The CDR3 here is CASSGQTSNQPQHF. The CDR3 coding sequence is TGTGCCAGCAGCGGACAAACTAGCAATCAGCCCCAGCATTTT. The chain links TRBV12-3 or TRBV12-4 to TRBJ1-5, with a possible D match to TRBD1 (5 bases). CDR3 length: 14 residues. V lost 6 bases and J lost 0, with 9 bases in between.